This T cell receptor (beta chain) derives from a study of OX40 agonist ivuxolimab in advanced cancers. Comment on this clone: Antigen specificity is unknown.

V was trimmed by 0 bases and J by 2 bases, leaving 10 bases between them. CDR1 and CDR2 from the germline V gene are SGDLS and YYNGEE. This CDR3 contains 15 residues. This table comes from immunoSEQ multiplex PCR, and its TCRdb copy is limited to in-frame clones, with some not included. The table has 75,000 to 95,000 clones, about 90% seen once; the top ten hold approximately 7.4%. Findings and limits, study-wide: Among the lowest peripheral clonal expansion occurred in 0.1-3.0 mg/kg partial responders. Among some nonresponders, normalized T-cell clonal expansion was also low. Antigen specificity remained undetermined for the expanded peripheral T cells. On average, CD8+ T cells showed a greater number of expanded clones than CD4+.

This specimen consisted of CD4+ or CD8+ T cells sorted from blood, obtained in a trial of the OX40 agonist ivuxolimab. The chain is built from TRBV9 and TRBJ2-3; D is undetermined. The receptor comes from an adult with an advanced solid tumor such as melanoma, head and neck, liver or kidney cancer. CDR3 protein: CASSVDTGYTDTQYF. The CDR3 nucleotides are TGTGCCAGCAGCGTAGACACCGGTTACACAGATACGCAGTATTTT.